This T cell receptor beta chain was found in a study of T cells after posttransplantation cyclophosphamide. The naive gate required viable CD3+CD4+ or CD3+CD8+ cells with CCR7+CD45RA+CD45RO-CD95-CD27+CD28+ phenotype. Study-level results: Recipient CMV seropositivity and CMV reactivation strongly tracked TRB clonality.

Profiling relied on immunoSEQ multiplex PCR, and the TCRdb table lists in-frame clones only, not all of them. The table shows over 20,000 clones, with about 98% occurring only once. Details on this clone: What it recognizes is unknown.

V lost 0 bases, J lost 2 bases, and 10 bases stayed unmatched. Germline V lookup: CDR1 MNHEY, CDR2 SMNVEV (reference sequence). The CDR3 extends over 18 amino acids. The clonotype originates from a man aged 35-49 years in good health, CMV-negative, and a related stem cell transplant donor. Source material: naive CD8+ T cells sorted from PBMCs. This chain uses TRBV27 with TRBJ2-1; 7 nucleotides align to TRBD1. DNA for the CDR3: TGTGCCAGCAGTTTATCAGCTTCACAGGGGTTCCCCTACAATGAGCAGTTCTTC. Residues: CASSLSASQGFPYNEQFF.